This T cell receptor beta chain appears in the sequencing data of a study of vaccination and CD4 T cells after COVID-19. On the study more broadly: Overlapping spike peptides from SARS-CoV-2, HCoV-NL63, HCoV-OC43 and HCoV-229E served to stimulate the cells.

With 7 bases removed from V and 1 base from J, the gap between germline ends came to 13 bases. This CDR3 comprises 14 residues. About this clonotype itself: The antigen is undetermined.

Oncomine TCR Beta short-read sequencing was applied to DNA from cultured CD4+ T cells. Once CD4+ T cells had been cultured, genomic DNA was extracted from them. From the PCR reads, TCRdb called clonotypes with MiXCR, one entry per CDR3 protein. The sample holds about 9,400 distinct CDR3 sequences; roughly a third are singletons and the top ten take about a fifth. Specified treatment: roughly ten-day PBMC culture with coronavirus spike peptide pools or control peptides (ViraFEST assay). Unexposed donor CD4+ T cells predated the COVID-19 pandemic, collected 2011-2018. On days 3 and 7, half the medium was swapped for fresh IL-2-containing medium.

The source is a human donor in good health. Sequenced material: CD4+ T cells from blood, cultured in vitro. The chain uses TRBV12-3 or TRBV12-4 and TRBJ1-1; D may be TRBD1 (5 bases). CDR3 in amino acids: CASTPGQANTEAFF. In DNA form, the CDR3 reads TGTGCCAGCACACCGGGGCAGGCGAACACTGAAGCTTTCTTT.